This passage covers 27 T cell receptor beta chains from one sample sequenced in a study of cytomegalovirus exposure and HLA in healthy donors. Only in-frame clones appear in the TCRdb table, and some are missing; sequencing was by immunoSEQ multiplex PCR. The table records around 150,000 clones, around 90% of them present only once. Material for sequencing was PBMCs. These receptor sequences come from a man aged 18 to 35 in good health and CMV-seronegative.

This clone occurred once. CDR3 DNA sequence: TGCAGCGTTGCTCTCCGACTAGCGGGAGATAGCGAGCAGTACTTC. Amino acid sequence: CSVALRLAGDSEQYF. The chain carries TRBV29-1 and TRBJ2-7; 12 bases agree with TRBD2. The CDR3 length is 15 residues. Trimming took 4 bases from V and 6 from J; bases not matched to a gene: 10. The germline V gene has CDR1 SQVTM and CDR2 ANQGSEA.

The chain combines TRBV5-6 with TRBJ2-1, with 10 bases matching TRBD2. Germline lookup yields CDR1 SGHDT and CDR2 YYEEEE. The J segment lost 6 bases and the V segment lost 2 bases, leaving 8 bases of the junction unmatched. The CDR3 totals 16 residues. CDR3 DNA: TGTGCCAGCAGCTTTTTATCAGCGGGAGGGTTCAATGAGCAGTTCTTC. Protein sequence: CASSFLSAGGFNEQFF. The whole variable domain, filled in from reference TRBV5-6 and TRBJ2-1, reads DAGVTQSPTHLIKTRGQQVTLRCSPKSGHDTVSWYQQALGQGPQFIFQYYEEEERQRGNFPDRFSGHQFPNYSSELNVNALLLGDSALYLCASSFLSAGGFNEQFFGPGTRLTVL.

This sequence joins TRBV5-1 and TRBJ2-2, with 10 bases lining up with TRBD2. The CDR3 runs 15 residues. With V trimmed by 5 bases and J by 4 bases, 5 bases remained unmatched. The germline V gene encodes CDR1 SGHRS and CDR2 YFSETQ. The CDR3 here is CASSTSGESTGELFF. DNA of the CDR3: TGCGCCAGCAGTACTAGCGGGGAGAGCACCGGGGAGCTGTTTTTT.

V gene TRBV4-3 combines with J gene TRBJ2-7; 8 nucleotides align to TRBD2. In germline, CDR1 is LGHNA, CDR2 YSLEER. The CDR3 spans 15 residues. The V segment lost 1 base and the J segment 1 base; nucleotides outside the gene matches: 3. The CDR3 protein is CASSQVSSGSYEQYF. In DNA form, the CDR3 reads TGCGCCAGCAGCCAAGTTTCTAGCGGGTCCTACGAGCAGTACTTC.

The V and J genes are TRBV2 and TRBJ2-1, with D maybe TRBD2 (5 bases). V was trimmed by 3 bases and J by 8 bases, leaving 11 bases between them. The CDR3 has 13 residues. The germline V gene has CDR1 SNHLY and CDR2 FYNNEI. The DNA of the CDR3 is TGTGCCAGCAGTGACGTCGAGGGATATGAGCAGTTCTTC. Translation: CASSDVEGYEQFF. The variable domain in full, completed from reference TRBV2 and TRBJ2-1, reads EPEVTQTPSHQVTQMGQEVILRCVPISNHLYFYWYRQILGQKVEFLVSFYNNEISEKSEIFDDQFSVERPDGSNFTLKIRSTKLEDSAMYFCASSDVEGYEQFFGPGTRLTVL.

This chain links TRBV15 with TRBJ2-7, with 9 nucleotides matching TRBD1. Unmatched junction bases numbered 7, after V lost 4 bases and J lost 3 bases. Germline CDR1 reads LNHNV; CDR2 reads YYDKDF (reference sequence). The CDR3 covers 15 residues. CDR3 sequence reads: CATSIGQGPYYEQYF. The CDR3 bases are TGTGCCACCAGCATTGGACAGGGGCCTTACTACGAGCAGTACTTC.

The chain carries TRBV19 and TRBJ2-1; 7 nucleotides match TRBD1. The CDR3 has 14 residues. Trimming cost V 1 base and J 13 bases; bases outside gene matches: 10. Germline V CDR1 and CDR2: LNHDA, SQIVND (reference sequence). CDR3 residues: CASSIAGQIGAQFF. CDR3 nucleotide sequence: TGTGCCAGTAGTATAGCGGGACAGATAGGTGCCCAGTTCTTC.

The rearrangement links TRBV5-4 to TRBJ1-1; D may be TRBD1 (5 bases). The CDR3 covers 15 residues. The germline CDR1 and CDR2 sequences are SGHNT and YYREEE (reference sequence). V lost 0 bases, J lost 4 bases, and 13 bases lay in between. The CDR3 DNA reads as TGTGCCAGCAGCTTGGCTGGGGCCACGGGCACTGAAGCTTTCTTT. Its translation is CASSLAGATGTEAFF.

This chain links TRBV27 with TRBJ1-3, with D hard to call. The CDR3 length is 11 residues. Germline-derived CDR1 and CDR2 are MNHEY and SMNVEV (reference sequence). Trimming removed 5 bases from V and 4 bases from J, with 3 bases in between. The CDR3 DNA reads as TGTGCCAGCAGTGGCGGAAACACCATATATTTT. Residues: CASSGGNTIYF.

The rearrangement links TRBV29-1 to TRBJ2-1; no clear D. The CDR3 consists of 14 residues. V dropped 4 bases and J dropped 6 bases, with 16 bases sitting between them. CDR1 and CDR2 (germline): SQVTM, ANQGSEA. The CDR3 protein is CSVGPAVSLNEQFF. The CDR3 nucleotides are TGCAGCGTTGGTCCCGCGGTTAGCCTCAATGAGCAGTTCTTC.

V and J are TRBV7-6 and TRBJ1-5, with a tentative D call TRBD1 (5 bases). V was shortened by 5 bases and J by 3 bases, with 14 bases between the two germline ends. The germline gives CDR1 SGHVS, CDR2 FNYEAQ. This CDR3 has 15 residues. This CDR3 reads CASSPTQGPNQPQHF. In DNA form, the CDR3 reads TGTGCCAGCAGCCCTACCCAGGGTCCCAATCAGCCCCAGCATTTT. The full variable domain, its missing parts supplied by reference TRBV7-6 and TRBJ1-5, is GAGVSQSPRYKVTKRGQDVALRCDPISGHVSLYWYRQALGQGPEFLTYFNYEAQQDKSGLPNDRFSAERPEGSISTLTIQRTEQRDSAMYRCASSPTQGPNQPQHFGDGTRLSIL.

The rearrangement joins TRBV27 to TRBJ2-2; possibly TRBD1 for D (6 bases). The germline V and J ends were trimmed by 8 bases and 3 bases, with 22 bases remaining between them. CDR3 length: 17 residues. The germline V gene encodes CDR1 MNHEY and CDR2 SMNVEV (reference sequence). CDR3 sequence reads: CASGRQLGGRYTGELFF. The DNA for the CDR3 is TGTGCCAGCGGGCGGCAACTAGGGGGACGGTACACCGGGGAGCTGTTTTTT.

The chain recombines TRBV4-1 with TRBJ2-3, with D unresolved. The length of the CDR3 is 15 residues. V shed 1 base and J shed 2 bases, with 10 bases lying between them. Germline V gene sequence: CDR1 MGHRA, CDR2 YSYEKL. DNA for the CDR3: TGCGCCAGCAGCCAAGTCCACAAAATCACAGATACGCAGTATTTT. Its translation: CASSQVHKITDTQYF.

The chain couples TRBV2 to TRBJ2-7; D is perhaps TRBD2 (6 bases). V lost 4 bases and J lost 3, with 19 bases in between. This CDR3 is built from 16 residues. CDR1 is SNHLY, CDR2 FYNNEI, per germline. CDR3 sequence (DNA): TGTGCCAGCAGTGCCCCAGGGACCACAGCGGGCTACGAGCAGTACTTC. Translating gives CASSAPGTTAGYEQYF.

The V gene is TRBV19, the J gene TRBJ2-3; the match to TRBD1 covers 7 bases. Germline V lookup: CDR1 LNHDA, CDR2 SQIVND (reference sequence). The V and J ends lost 4 bases and 2 bases, in that order; junction bases with no gene match: 6. The CDR3 runs to 15 residues. The CDR3 DNA follows: TGTGCCAGTAGTAACACCGGGACAGTCACAGATACGCAGTATTTT. Its translation is CASSNTGTVTDTQYF.

The CDR3 nucleotides are TGTGCCAGCAACCCGGGGGAGATCTCTGGAAACACCATATATTTT. It is translated as CASNPGEISGNTIYF. The J gene is TRBJ1-3, the V gene TRBV7-9; maybe TRBD1 (5 bases). The CDR3 spans 15 residues. Between the trimmed V and J ends, which lost 7 bases and 0 bases, there was a span of 13 bases. Germline-derived CDR1 and CDR2 are SEHNR and FQNEAQ (reference sequence).

This chain connects TRBV6-5 to TRBJ2-5; 12 positions agree with TRBD2. CDR1 is MNHEY and CDR2 is SVGAGI in the germline V gene. Trimming took 0 bases from V and 9 from J; bases not matched to a gene: 8. This CDR3 has 16 amino acids. The CDR3 DNA reads TGTGCCAGCAGTTACTCGGGACTAGCGGGCCTCCGAGCCCAGTACTTC. Translated, it gives CASSYSGLAGLRAQYF.

The V and J genes are TRBV4-1 and TRBJ1-5; 7 bases line up with TRBD1. Germline V gives CDR1 MGHRA, CDR2 YSYEKL. The CDR3 loop spans 16 amino acids. V trimming: 2 bases; J trimming: 0 bases; junction bases outside the gene matches: 4. The CDR3 DNA reads TGCGCCAGCAGCCAAACCGGGACAGATAGCAATCAGCCCCAGCATTTT. Its protein is CASSQTGTDSNQPQHF.

The V call is TRBV11-2, the J call TRBJ1-1; a possible D gene is TRBD1 (6 bases). The CDR3 is 17 amino acids. Germline CDR1 is SGHAT and CDR2 is FQNNGV. Between the trimmed V and J ends, which lost 3 bases and 1 base, there was a span of 18 bases. CDR3 region: CASSFGRGFKGNTEAFF. As DNA, the CDR3 is TGTGCCAGCAGCTTCGGCAGGGGTTTCAAAGGGAACACTGAAGCTTTCTTT.

The chain uses TRBV10-2 and TRBJ1-1; D might be TRBD1 (6 bases). The germline CDR1 and CDR2 sequences are WSHSY and SAAADI. The CDR3 consists of 15 residues. Trimming pared 8 bases from V and 1 base from J, leaving 17 bases between. The CDR3 nucleotides are TGCGCCAGCGGTGTGTCCGTGGGGGCGAACACTGAAGCTTTCTTT. This codes for CASGVSVGANTEAFF.

This clone showed up just a few times. The chain joins TRBV6-5 to TRBJ1-4; no reliable D call. Between the trimmed V and J ends, which lost 4 bases and 0 bases, there was a span of 12 bases. The CDR3 is made up of 16 amino acids. Germline values: CDR1 MNHEY, CDR2 SVGAGI. CDR3 sequence: CASSSHGVATNEKLFF. CDR3 nucleotide sequence: TGTGCCAGCAGTTCCCACGGGGTTGCAACTAATGAAAAACTGTTTTTT.

This chain joins TRBV27 and TRBJ1-5; possible D gene TRBD1, 6 bases. Deletions cut 6 bases from V and 0 bases from J, with 12 bases between. CDR3 size: 15 residues. CDR1 is MNHEY and CDR2 is SMNVEV in the germline V gene (reference sequence). The DNA for the CDR3 is TGTGCCAGCAGCCCGGGACATTTTAGCAATCAGCCCCAGCATTTT. It is translated as CASSPGHFSNQPQHF.

The V call is TRBV7-2, the J call TRBJ2-2, with 15 nucleotides matching TRBD2. The CDR3 totals 19 residues. Germline CDR1 SGHTA, CDR2 FQGNSA. Unmatched junction bases numbered 11, after V lost 5 bases and J lost 4 bases. The CDR3 DNA is TGTGCCAGCAGCCCTGATGGACTAGCGGGAGGGCGGGTCACCGGGGAGCTGTTTTTT. It yields the protein CASSPDGLAGGRVTGELFF.

The V and J genes are TRBV5-6 and TRBJ2-7; D remains unclear. This CDR3 has 11 amino acids. V shed 3 bases and J shed 7 bases, with 8 bases lying between them. Germline CDR1 is SGHDT and CDR2 is YYEEEE. The CDR3 is CASSYQQEQYF. The CDR3 bases are TGTGCCAGCAGCTATCAACAGGAGCAGTACTTC.

The rearrangement uses TRBV2 and TRBJ1-5, with D tentatively TRBD1 (6 bases). The V and J ends lost 8 bases and 1 base respectively, with 9 bases between them. This CDR3 contains 13 residues. Germline V gene lookup returns CDR1 SNHLY and CDR2 FYNNEI. The CDR3 sequence is CASHRDSNQPQHF. CDR3 DNA: TGTGCCAGCCACAGGGACAGCAATCAGCCCCAGCATTTT.

This sequence joins TRBV5-4 and TRBJ1-2; TRBD1 matches 9 bases. CDR1 SGHNT and CDR2 YYREEE come from the germline V gene (reference sequence). V was clipped by 0 bases and J by 4 bases; unmatched bases: 4. The CDR3 runs to 15 residues. CDR3 DNA: TGTGCCAGCAGCTTGGCGGGACAGGGCCGCTATGGCTACACCTTC. Translation gives CASSLAGQGRYGYTF.

The table lists this clone with a few counts. The gene calls are TRBV5-4 and TRBJ1-2; tentatively, D is TRBD1 (5 bases). The CDR3 totals 14 residues. With 2 bases removed from V and 0 bases from J, the gap between germline ends came to 8 bases. Germline-derived CDR1 and CDR2 are SGHNT and YYREEE (reference sequence). CDR3 nucleotide sequence: TGTGCCAGCAGCTTCGCGACAGCTAACTATGGCTACACCTTC. Its translation: CASSFATANYGYTF.